Listed below are T cell receptor beta chains from one sample, sequenced in a study of identical twins. MiXCR was run by TCRdb on the 5' RACE reads, yielding one entry per CDR3 protein. The data show nearly 900,000 distinct CDR3 sequences, with approximately 13% seen just once and 1.5% to 2% held by the top ten. This same sample was also part of a study on yellow fever vaccine responses in identical twins.

The source material was PBMCs. These receptors came from a woman aged 18 to 35 in good health. The CDR3 runs from the conserved cysteine through the conserved F or W. The D gene is left open where the match is weak. Clone size is not always given. Where it is, it says once, few, many or a class for expanded clones.

TRBJ2-7 | - | - | 14 | TRBV11-1 | TGTGCCAGTGCCCCGGACCGCTACGCAAACGAGCAGTACTTC | CASAPDRYANEQYF
TRBJ2-7 | - | TRBD2 | 15 | TRBV7-8 | TGTGCCAGCAGCCCGGGGACTAGCGGGAGTCTCGAGCAGTACTTC | CASSPGTSGSLEQYF
TRBJ2-3 | - | - | 13 | TRBV25-1 | TGTGCCAGCTACAGGGACCGCACAGATACGCAGTATTTT | CASYRDRTDTQYF
TRBJ2-7 | - | - | 13 | TRBV5-6 | TGTGCCAGCAGCTTTCGGGACTGGGGCGAGCAGTACTTC | CASSFRDWGEQYF
TRBJ2-6 | - | TRBD1 | 17 | TRBV27 | TGTGCCAGCAGCCTAATTATGACAGGGGCTGGGGCCAACGTCCTGACTTTC | CASSLIMTGAGANVLTF
TRBJ2-3 | - | - | 14 | TRBV12-3/TRBV12-4 | TGTGCCAGCAGTTCTTCCTCCGTTGGAGATACGCAGTATTTT | CASSSSSVGDTQYF
TRBJ2-2 | few | - | 14 | TRBV19 | TGTGCCAGTAGTATAGACAGAACGACCGGGGAGCTGTTTTTT | CASSIDRTTGELFF
TRBJ2-1 | - | - | 15 | TRBV7-9 | TGTGCCAGCAGCTCACAGGTACAAGCCTACAATGAGCAGTTCTTC | CASSSQVQAYNEQFF
TRBJ2-1 | - | TRBD1 | 19 | TRBV2 | TGTACCTGCTGTTTATCTGATTACAGGGGTCCGAGCTCCTACAATGAGCAGTTCTTC | CTCCLSDYRGPSSYNEQFF
TRBJ2-5 | few | TRBD2 | 15 | TRBV18 | TGTGCCAGCTCACCACCAGGACTAGACCAAGAGACCCAGTACTTC | CASSPPGLDQETQYF
TRBJ1-1 | many | TRBD1 | 14 | TRBV27 | TGTGCCAGCAGTTTTGGGACAGGGAGCACTGAAGCTTTCTTT | CASSFGTGSTEAFF
TRBJ1-1 | many | - | 16 | TRBV6-5 | TGTGCCAGCAGTTACTATTCCGGGACCTTGAACACTGAAGCTTTCTTT | CASSYYSGTLNTEAFF
TRBJ2-7 | - | TRBD1 | 16 | TRBV6-5 | TGTGCCAGCAGTTACCTGGGACAGGGTATGTCCTACGAGCAGTACTTC | CASSYLGQGMSYEQYF
TRBJ1-3 | - | - | 17 | TRBV15 | TGTGCCACCAGCTGGAGGGGCAGGCCTAGCTCTGGAAACACCATATATTTT | CATSWRGRPSSGNTIYF
TRBJ2-7 | - | - | 16 | TRBV2 | TGTGCCAGCAGTGCCGAGGATCCGGGTATTTCCTACGAGCAGTACTTC | CASSAEDPGISYEQYF
TRBJ2-1 | few | - | 14 | TRBV28 | TGTGCCAGCAGCGCACAGGGAAAATTAAATGAGCAGTTCTTC | CASSAQGKLNEQFF
TRBJ1-4 | - | - | 14 | TRBV5-1 | TGCGCCAGCAGCTTAACTGCAGGGAATGAAAAACTGTTTTTT | CASSLTAGNEKLFF
TRBJ2-7 | few | - | 14 | TRBV14 | TGTGCCAGCAGCCAAGATGGGTTCCTTTACGAGCAGTACTTC | CASSQDGFLYEQYF
TRBJ2-2 | few | TRBD1 | 16 | TRBV9 | TGTGCCAGCAGCATGGACAGGGGGCAGAACACCGGGGAGCTGTTTTTT | CASSMDRGQNTGELFF
TRBJ2-1 | - | - | 14 | TRBV12-3/TRBV12-4 | TGTGCCAGCAGTAAGAGGATTACCTACAATGAGCAGTTCTTC | CASSKRITYNEQFF
TRBJ2-3 | many | - | 17 | TRBV5-1 | TGCGCCAGCAGCTTGGCGAGACTCACGAAAGGGACAGATACGCAGTATTTT | CASSLARLTKGTDTQYF
TRBJ1-2 | few | - | 16 | TRBV5-1 | TGCGCCAGCAGCTTGGCCTCAATAAGTCCTAACTATGGCTACACCTTC | CASSLASISPNYGYTF
TRBJ2-7 | - | TRBD1 | 14 | TRBV5-1 | TGCGCCAGCAAAGGGACAGGGTTTTCCTACGAGCAGTACTTC | CASKGTGFSYEQYF
TRBJ2-3 | few | TRBD2 | 16 | TRBV5-1 | TGCGCCAGCAGCTCGGGACTAGCAGGATTCACAGATACGCAGTATTTT | CASSSGLAGFTDTQYF
TRBJ1-2 | few | TRBD1 | 13 | TRBV9 | TGTGCCAGCAGCCCCGGGGACAGTTATGGCTACACCTTC | CASSPGDSYGYTF
TRBJ2-7 | many | TRBD1 | 16 | TRBV7-9 | TGTGCCAGCAGCCCCAGATCCGGGACAGGAGTCTACGAGCAGTACTTC | CASSPRSGTGVYEQYF
TRBJ2-1 | - | TRBD2 | 16 | TRBV12-3/TRBV12-4 | TGTGCCAGCAGTCCCTCGCTGCTAGCGGGTAGCAATGAGCAGTTCTTC | CASSPSLLAGSNEQFF
TRBJ2-5 | - | - | 15 | TRBV5-7 | TGTGCCCTCCTCGGAGCGGAGAGGACGGTGGAGACCCAGTACTTC | CALLGAERTVETQYF
TRBJ1-6 | - | - | 13 | TRBV7-9 | TGTGCCAGCAGCGGGGTCTTGGATTCACCCCTCCACTTT | CASSGVLDSPLHF
TRBJ1-6 | - | - | 16 | TRBV5-1 | TGCGCCAGCAGCTTTGCGTTGGACAGCCATAATTCACCCCTCCACTTT | CASSFALDSHNSPLHF
TRBJ2-3 | - | TRBD2 | 15 | TRBV27 | TGTGCCAGCAGTACCTATAGCGGGGGGTCAGATACGCAGTATTTT | CASSTYSGGSDTQYF
TRBJ2-2 | - | - | 14 | TRBV4-1 | TGCGCCAGCAGCCAAGTCGGGCACCCCGGGGAGCTGTTTTTT | CASSQVGHPGELFF
TRBJ2-3 | few | TRBD2 | 16 | TRBV5-1 | TGCGCCAGCAGCTTACAAGCGGGACGGAGCACAGATACGCAGTATTTT | CASSLQAGRSTDTQYF
TRBJ1-5 | many | - | 14 | TRBV28 | TGTGCCAGCAGTTCCGACAGATACAATCAGCCCCAGCATTTT | CASSSDRYNQPQHF
TRBJ2-5 | many | - | 13 | TRBV9 | TGTGCCAGCAGCGTAGTGCCAGGGGAGACCCAGTACTTC | CASSVVPGETQYF
TRBJ2-2 | few | TRBD1 | 14 | TRBV2 | TGTGCCACTACCCAGGGGGTAGGGACCGGGGAGCTGTTTTTT | CATTQGVGTGELFF
TRBJ2-1 | few | TRBD2 | 17 | TRBV19 | TGTGCCAGTAGTGAACGGACTAGCCTAAAAGCGTACAATGAGCAGTTCTTC | CASSERTSLKAYNEQFF